Listed below are T cell receptor beta chains from one sample, sequenced in a study of response to subunit inactivated influenza vaccine. Using its own MiXCR run on the RT-PCR reads, TCRdb lists one record per CDR3 protein. The sample consists of about 780,000 distinct CDR3 sequences, under 20% of them appearing once. The sequencing used PBMCs from blood, collected around 5 days after vaccination. Receptor source: a man over 45 who received an inactivated influenza vaccine. Each CDR3 is given with its conserved first and last residue. D genes are given only for firm matches. Some rows mark clone size as missing; the rest say once, few, many or name a class of expanded clone.

v_call	clone_size	j_call	d_call	cdr3_nt	cdr3_aa
TRBV30	few	TRBJ1-1	-	TGTGCCTGGAGTGTTGGTAGGACTGAAGCTTTCTTT	CAWSVGRTEAFF
TRBV6-1	few	TRBJ2-7	-	TGTGCCAGCAGTATAGGACTCCCCGTGTACGAGCAGTACTTC	CASSIGLPVYEQYF
TRBV6-5	few	TRBJ2-3	-	TGTGCCAGCAGTTACTCGAGTATCGGGCAGGGCACAGATACGCAGTATTTT	CASSYSSIGQGTDTQYF
TRBV29-1	few	TRBJ2-2	TRBD2	TGCAGCGCGGGGGGGGGCCACGGGGAGCTGTTTTTT	CSAGGGHGELFF
TRBV11-2	few	TRBJ2-6	-	TGTGCCAGCAGCTTAGCTCTGGCCCCATCGGGCCGCTCTGGGGCCAACGTCCTGACTTTC	CASSLALAPSGRSGANVLTF
TRBV15	-	TRBJ1-5	-	TGTGCCACTAGCGGGGTGTGGTCCTTGGATCAGCCCCAGCATTTT	CATSGVWSLDQPQHF
TRBV11-2	few	TRBJ2-4	-	TGTGCCAGCAGCTTAGGGTGGGAGAAAAACATTCAGTACTTC	CASSLGWEKNIQYF
TRBV12-3/TRBV12-4	-	TRBJ1-6	-	TGTGCCAGCAGTTTACTGACCGCCAATTCACCCCTCCACTTT	CASSLLTANSPLHF
TRBV29-1	few	TRBJ2-7	-	TGCAGCGTTTTGACCGGGACAAGCTACGAGCAGTACTTC	CSVLTGTSYEQYF
TRBV5-1	-	TRBJ2-7	TRBD2	TGCGCCAGCAGCTTGGTGATCGGGGGGGGATACGAGCAGTACTTC	CASSLVIGGGYEQYF
TRBV7-9	few	TRBJ1-1	-	TGTGCCAGCAGCCACAGGACCGCGGTGAACACTGAAGCTTTCTTT	CASSHRTAVNTEAFF
TRBV5-1	-	TRBJ2-7	TRBD2	TGCGCCAGCAGCCCCGGGGTAGCGGGGACTAGGGAGCAGTACTTC	CASSPGVAGTREQYF
TRBV5-1	few	TRBJ2-1	TRBD2	TGCGCCAGCAGCTCGAGACTAGCGGGGGTGGGTGAGCAGTTCTTC	CASSSRLAGVGEQFF
TRBV28	few	TRBJ2-7	-	TGTGCCAGCAGTCCCGACACGTTCTCCTACGAGCAGTACTTC	CASSPDTFSYEQYF
TRBV2	-	TRBJ2-7	TRBD1	TGTGCCAGCGGAATCGAGGGGACAGGGTCGGGTTGGGAGCAGTACTTC	CASGIEGTGSGWEQYF
TRBV5-1	-	TRBJ2-3	TRBD2	TGCGCCAGCAGCTTGGCCCCGGGGGGTGACTATACGCAGTATTTT	CASSLAPGGDYTQYF
TRBV7-3	-	TRBJ2-1	TRBD2	TGTGCCAGCAGCTTAAACGGGAGGGCCAAGAATGACCAGTTCTTC	CASSLNGRAKNDQFF
TRBV29-1	-	TRBJ2-7	-	TGCAGCGTTGAAGATCTCCGCTACGAGCAGTACTTC	CSVEDLRYEQYF
TRBV12-3/TRBV12-4	-	TRBJ1-6	-	TGTGCCAGCAGTTTCACGGTTTTAAATTCACCCCTCCACTTT	CASSFTVLNSPLHF
TRBV7-7	few	TRBJ2-1	TRBD2	TGTGCCAGCAGTCGGACTAGCGGGGATTCCTACAATGAGCAGTTCTTC	CASSRTSGDSYNEQFF
TRBV13	few	TRBJ2-1	TRBD2	TGTGCCAGCAGCCAAGGGACTAGCGGCAACTACAATGAGCAGTTCTTC	CASSQGTSGNYNEQFF
TRBV6-2/TRBV6-3	once	TRBJ2-3	TRBD2	TGTGCCAGCAGTTACGACCCGGGACTAGCGGGACTCCCCACAGATACGCAGTATTTT	CASSYDPGLAGLPTDTQYF
TRBV10-3	many	TRBJ2-6	-	TGTGCCATCAGTGAGTCGATTGGAGGGGAATTTCCTGGGGCCAACGTCCTGACTTTC	CAISESIGGEFPGANVLTF
TRBV20-1	few	TRBJ2-1	-	TGCAGTGCCGAGGAAAAGGGGGGACGCTTCTTC	CSAEEKGGRFF
TRBV28	few	TRBJ1-2	-	TGTGCCAGCAGTTTATATCGGGGGTTGGATGGCTACACCTTC	CASSLYRGLDGYTF
TRBV5-1	-	TRBJ2-5	-	TGCGCCAGCAGCTTGGGGGATTTAACCCAGTACTTC	CASSLGDLTQYF
TRBV7-9	many	TRBJ1-2	-	TGTGCCAGCAGCTTAATGGGGCGACATGGCTACACCTTC	CASSLMGRHGYTF
TRBV5-1	-	TRBJ2-5	TRBD2	TGCGCCAGCAGTGAACCTAGCGGGAGCACCCAGTACTTC	CASSEPSGSTQYF
TRBV20-1	few	TRBJ2-3	-	TGCAGTGCTAGCTGGGGGAAGGGGACAGATACGCAGTATTTT	CSASWGKGTDTQYF
TRBV3-1	-	TRBJ1-2	-	TGTGCCAGCAATCTCTCTAAGCATGGCTACACCTTC	CASNLSKHGYTF
TRBV6-6	-	TRBJ2-1	-	TGTGCCAGCCGGGACCCCACTCACAATGAGCAGTTCTTC	CASRDPTHNEQFF
TRBV5-1	-	TRBJ2-1	-	TGCGCCAGCAGCCGAGCCGCCCTGGGCAATGAGCAGTTCTTC	CASSRAALGNEQFF
TRBV7-8	few	TRBJ2-2	-	TGTGCCAGCAGCTTAGGGACCCCACGCACCGGGGAGCTGTTTTTT	CASSLGTPRTGELFF
TRBV7-2	few	TRBJ2-1	TRBD2	TGTGCCAGCAGCACTGCCTGGGAGGGTGAGCAGTTCTTC	CASSTAWEGEQFF
TRBV13	few	TRBJ2-1	-	TGTGCCAGCAGCGGTGGTTTACGCGACAATGAGCAGTTCTTC	CASSGGLRDNEQFF
TRBV6-1	-	TRBJ1-4	-	TGTGCCAGTACCTTTGGCCGTCTTAATGAAAAACTGTTTTTT	CASTFGRLNEKLFF
TRBV6-5	-	TRBJ2-7	TRBD2	TGTGCCAGCAGTTATCTGGGACTAGGGTACGAGCAGTACTTC	CASSYLGLGYEQYF
TRBV7-9	few	TRBJ2-5	-	TGTGCCAGCACCTTCTCGGGTGCGCAAGAGACCCAGTACTTC	CASTFSGAQETQYF
TRBV12-3/TRBV12-4	many	TRBJ2-2	-	TGTGCCAGCAGCATGAACACCGGGGAGCTGTTTTTT	CASSMNTGELFF
TRBV4-1	-	TRBJ2-5	-	TGCGCCAGCAGCCCGCACGAAGGGCAGACCCAGTACTTC	CASSPHEGQTQYF
TRBV4-3	many	TRBJ2-4	-	TGCGCCAGCAGCCAAGATCTGGGGGCGAACATTCAGTACTTC	CASSQDLGANIQYF
TRBV5-1	-	TRBJ1-1	-	TGCGCCAGCATGCGGCTACCGAACGTGGAAGCTTTCTTT	CASMRLPNVEAFF
TRBV9	-	TRBJ2-2	TRBD2	TGTGCCAGCAGCGCGACTAGCGGAAACACCGGGGAGCTGTTTTTT	CASSATSGNTGELFF
TRBV15	-	TRBJ2-5	-	TGTGCCACCAGCAACTCGGGCTGGGCAGAAGAGACCCAGTACTTC	CATSNSGWAEETQYF
TRBV7-2	once	TRBJ2-3	-	TGTGCCAGCAGCTTAGCGACCGAGAATACGCAGTATTTT	CASSLATENTQYF
TRBV6-5	few	TRBJ2-5	TRBD2	TGTGCCAGCAGTTTACAGCGGGGGGGAAAAACGGCCCAGTACTTC	CASSLQRGGKTAQYF
TRBV7-9	-	TRBJ1-2	-	TGTGCCAGCAGCTTAACGGGGGGACCCGAGTACTATGGCTACACCTTC	CASSLTGGPEYYGYTF
TRBV7-2	-	TRBJ2-7	TRBD2	TGTGCCAGCTCCCCCCGGGGGGGGCCTGGGGAGCAGTACTTC	CASSPRGGPGEQYF
TRBV7-2	few	TRBJ1-6	-	TGTGCCAGCAGCTTAGCAGTTGATTCACCCCTCCACTTT	CASSLAVDSPLHF
TRBV6-1	many	TRBJ2-7	TRBD1	TGTGCCAGCAGCCCCTCCGGGACAGCTTCCTACGAGCAGTACTTC	CASSPSGTASYEQYF
TRBV14	few	TRBJ2-4	-	TGTGCCAGCAGCCGAGGAAAGGGGAACATTCAGTACTTC	CASSRGKGNIQYF